These 28 T cell receptor beta chains came from one sample sequenced in a study of blood T cells in healthy people across ages. PCR was performed a second time for roughly 7 to 11 cycles using a sample-barcoded 5' primer and a J-beta primer mix. MiXCR, run by TCRdb on the 5' RACE reads, gives a single entry per CDR3 protein. The sample records 800,000 to 950,000 distinct CDR3 sequences, about 29% being singletons. A further study also used this sample, focusing on T cells of mothers and their children.

Sequencing used blood. Receptors originate from a woman between 40 and 50 years old in good health.

On this clonotype: A much bigger clone sits one base away, suggesting this may be a read error. The chain joins TRBV5-1 to TRBJ2-5; no clear D gene. The CDR3 covers 15 residues. Germline-derived CDR1 and CDR2 are SGHRS and YFSETQ. The ends were cut back, 0 bases at V and 0 bases at J, with 9 bases in the middle. CDR3 nucleotides: TGCGCCAGCAGCTTGGACTACCCGTACCAAGAGACCCAGTACTTC. It yields the protein CASSLDYPYQETQYF.

At least ten counts were recorded for this clonotype. The V and J genes are TRBV20-1 and TRBJ2-3; D may be TRBD2 (6 bases). The CDR3 length is 14 residues. The germline gives CDR1 DFQATT, CDR2 SNEGSKA (reference sequence). V was shortened by 3 bases and J by 1 base, with 11 bases between the two germline ends. The DNA of the CDR3 is TGCAGTGCTAGTCAGGTAGCGGGCACAGATACGCAGTATTTT. It is translated as CSASQVAGTDTQYF.

This clonotype was detected only a few times. CDR3 protein: CASSPLGTITDTQYF. The CDR3 DNA sequence: TGTGCCAGCAGCCCTCTTGGGACCATCACAGATACGCAGTATTTT. The chain combines TRBV7-8 with TRBJ2-3; D possibly uses TRBD1 or TRBD2 (5 bases each). In germline, CDR1 is SGHVS, CDR2 FQNEAQ. The CDR3 extends over 15 amino acids. Trimming stripped 5 bases from V and 2 bases from J, with 14 bases between.

This clonotype appeared many times. This rearrangement joins TRBV6-5 to TRBJ2-7; weak D call: TRBD2 (7 bases). This CDR3 spans 15 amino acids. Looked up from germline, CDR1 is MNHEY and CDR2 is SVGAGI. Between the trimmed V and J ends, which lost 2 bases and 0 bases, there was a span of 11 bases. The CDR3, as DNA: TGTGCCAGCAGTTACGGGGGGGGGCACTCCTACGAGCAGTACTTC. As protein: CASSYGGGHSYEQYF.

V is TRBV5-1 and J is TRBJ2-7; TRBD1 matches at 8 bases. Unmatched junction bases numbered 13, after V lost 2 bases and J lost 3 bases. In germline, CDR1 is SGHRS, CDR2 YFSETQ. The length of the CDR3 is 17 residues. DNA of the CDR3: TGCGCCAGCAGCTTTGCGGGCTCTAGACAGGGGTTCTACGAGCAGTACTTC. This codes for CASSFAGSRQGFYEQYF.

This clonotype was detected only a few times. The chain couples TRBV28 to TRBJ2-6, with 7 bases fitting TRBD1. Germline V CDR1 and CDR2: MDHEN, SYDVKM. V gave up 3 bases and J gave up 2 bases; unmatched junction bases: 10. CDR3 length: 18 amino acids. The DNA for the CDR3 is TGTGCCAGCAGTTTCAAGTCACCCCAGGGGGCTGGGGCCAACGTCCTGACTTTC. This translates into CASSFKSPQGAGANVLTF.

This clonotype has ten or more counts. The chain combines TRBV5-5 with TRBJ2-7, with D possibly being TRBD1 or TRBD2 (6 bases each). The germline V and J ends were trimmed by 3 bases and 4 bases, with 11 bases remaining between them. Germline lookup yields CDR1 SGHKS and CDR2 YYEKEE (reference sequence). The CDR3 spans 13 residues. CDR3 DNA: TGTGCCAGCAGCTATACAGGGACTTACGAGCAGTACTTC. It yields the protein CASSYTGTYEQYF.

The J gene is TRBJ1-1, the V gene TRBV5-1, with D hard to call. V was shortened by 0 bases and J by 4 bases, with 13 bases between the two germline ends. The CDR3 covers 15 residues. CDR1 is SGHRS and CDR2 is YFSETQ in the germline V gene. The CDR3 sequence: CASSLDGSSGTEAFF. In DNA, the CDR3 is TGCGCCAGCAGCTTGGATGGGTCGTCAGGCACTGAAGCTTTCTTT. The full variable domain, in which reference TRBV5-1 and TRBJ1-1 provide the parts outside the CDR3, is KAGVTQTPRYLIKTRGQQVTLSCSPISGHRSVSWYQQTPGQGLQFLFEYFSETQRNKGNFPGRFSGRQFSNSRSEMNVSTLELGDSALYLCASSLDGSSGTEAFFGQGTRLTVV.

The count of this clonotype is one. The chain joins TRBV12-3 or TRBV12-4 to TRBJ2-3, with D tentatively TRBD2 (6 bases). The CDR3 is made up of 15 amino acids. Trimming cost V 5 bases and J 1 base, with 13 bases left between them. Written as DNA, the CDR3 is TGTGCCAGCAGTGCGACTAGAGGCCGCACAGATACGCAGTATTTT. This encodes CASSATRGRTDTQYF.

This clonotype has at least ten counts. The chain combines TRBV29-1 with TRBJ1-5; TRBD1 agrees at 9 bases. With V trimmed by 4 bases and J by 4 bases, 2 bases remained unmatched. The CDR3 length is 13 residues. The germline V gene has CDR1 SQVTM and CDR2 ANQGSEA. The CDR3 DNA reads as TGCAGCGTTGGCGGGACAGGGAATCAGCCCCAGCATTTT. Encoded protein: CSVGGTGNQPQHF.

This clonotype came up many times. This chain connects TRBV7-6 to TRBJ1-2; tentative D call: TRBD1 (6 bases). This CDR3 has 16 residues. Trimming took off 1 base at V and 3 bases at J, with 15 bases between the two ends. CDR1 is SGHVS and CDR2 is FNYEAQ in the germline V gene. CDR3 sequence: CASSLVAGARDYGYTF. The CDR3 region has the DNA TGTGCCAGCAGCTTAGTGGCGGGGGCGCGTGACTATGGCTACACCTTC.

The genes are TRBV5-1 and TRBJ2-3, with 10 bases matching TRBD2. V dropped 7 bases and J dropped 2; count of bases not matched to a gene: 4. The CDR3 extends over 14 amino acids. The germline CDR1 and CDR2 sequences are SGHRS and YFSETQ. The CDR3 region has the DNA TGCGCCAGCGCAACTAGCGGGGTCACAGATACGCAGTATTTT. Translation: CASATSGVTDTQYF.

V and J are TRBV4-2 and TRBJ2-1, with D possibly matching TRBD2 (6 bases). Germline loops: CDR1 LGHNA, CDR2 YNFKEQ. The CDR3 spans 19 residues. Trimming stripped 4 bases from V and 5 bases from J, with 27 bases between. In DNA form, the CDR3 reads TGTGCCAGCAGCCTCCGAAATGAGGGCGGGGACCTCCCAAACAATGAGCAGTTCTTC. Translating gives CASSLRNEGGDLPNNEQFF.

V and J are TRBV24-1 and TRBJ2-3; a weak D match, TRBD2 (6 bases). The germline gives CDR1 KGHDR, CDR2 SFDVKD. The CDR3 runs to 16 residues. Trimming took 5 bases from V and 8 from J, leaving 22 bases between them. The CDR3 sequence: CATSGPGDGQIFTQYF. CDR3 nucleotide sequence: TGTGCCACCAGTGGTCCGGGGGACGGTCAGATATTTACGCAGTATTTT.

Only a few counts were recorded for this clonotype. Sequence at one end of the junction differs from germline and may be a read error. The chain joins TRBV12-3 or TRBV12-4 to TRBJ1-5; perhaps TRBD1 as D (6 bases). This CDR3 has 15 residues. This CDR3 is CAGSFYRALIEPQHF. CDR3 DNA sequence: TGTGCCGGCAGTTTCTACAGGGCCCTAATTGAGCCCCAGCATTTT.

This clonotype has at least ten counts. The V call is TRBV12-3 or TRBV12-4, the J call TRBJ2-6; D is undetermined. The CDR3 has 16 residues. V dropped 7 bases and J dropped 0 bases, with 13 bases sitting between them. The CDR3 region has the DNA TGTGCCAGCACCCTCTACGGCGTCTCTGGGGCCAACGTCCTGACTTTC. Residues: CASTLYGVSGANVLTF.

J is TRBJ2-5 and V is TRBV5-1, with TRBD1 matching over 8 bases. The V segment lost 0 bases and the J segment 1 base; nucleotides outside the gene matches: 8. There are 17 residues in the CDR3. Germline V lookup: CDR1 SGHRS, CDR2 YFSETQ. CDR3: CASSLDQGAVAQETQYF. CDR3 DNA: TGCGCCAGCAGCTTGGATCAGGGGGCGGTGGCCCAAGAGACCCAGTACTTC.

The chain uses TRBV27 and TRBJ2-7; D ambiguous. V was shortened by 4 bases and J by 0 bases, with 16 bases between the two germline ends. Per germline, CDR1 MNHEY and CDR2 SMNVEV (reference sequence). This CDR3 spans 16 amino acids. The CDR3 coding sequence is TGTGCCAGCAGTTCCCGTGTCGGCTATAGCTCCTACGAGCAGTACTTC. It codes for CASSSRVGYSSYEQYF.

V usage is TRBV7-2 and J usage is TRBJ2-5, with D perhaps matching TRBD2 (6 bases). Germline V gene sequence: CDR1 SGHTA, CDR2 FQGNSA. Trimming removed 4 bases from V and 1 base from J, with 16 bases in between. This CDR3 is 16 amino acids long. The CDR3 sequence is CASSSAGTPGQETQYF. The CDR3 bases are TGTGCCAGCAGCTCCGCGGGGACCCCAGGCCAAGAGACCCAGTACTTC.

This chain connects TRBV6-5 to TRBJ1-1; D is ambiguous. Looked up from germline, CDR1 is MNHEY and CDR2 is SVGAGI. The CDR3 runs to 15 residues. The germline V and J ends were trimmed by 2 bases and 0 bases, with 10 bases remaining between them. The CDR3 is CASSYGGVLNTEAFF. The CDR3, as DNA: TGTGCCAGCAGTTACGGTGGGGTCCTGAACACTGAAGCTTTCTTT.

This clonotype occurred a few times. One end of the junction does not line up with germline, which may come from a read error. The chain joins TRBV7-3 to TRBJ2-3; 12 bases are a match to TRBD2. This CDR3 has 14 amino acids. In germline, CDR1 is SGHTA, CDR2 FQGTGA. The CDR3 DNA sequence: TGTGCCAGCGGCTTAGGGACTAGCGGGGATACGCAGTATTTT. Translation gives CASGLGTSGDTQYF. The variable domain in full, completed from reference TRBV7-3 and TRBJ2-3, reads GAGVSQTPSNKVTEKGKYVELRCDPISGHTALYWYRQSLGQGPEFLIYFQGTGAADDSGLPNDRFFAVRPEGSVSTLKIQRTERGDSAVYLCASGLGTSGDTQYFGPGTRLTVL.

This chain connects TRBV7-9 to TRBJ1-2; possibly TRBD1 for D (5 bases). V lost 5 bases to trimming and J lost 3 bases, with 16 bases between them. The germline V gene has CDR1 SEHNR and CDR2 FQNEAQ (reference sequence). The CDR3 contains 15 residues. The CDR3 reads CASSATYGGDYGYTF. CDR3 coding DNA: TGTGCCAGCAGCGCAACTTACGGGGGGGACTATGGCTACACCTTC. The full variable domain, completed using reference TRBV7-9 and TRBJ1-2, is DTGVSQNPRHKITKRGQNVTFRCDPISEHNRLYWYRQTLGQGPEFLTYFQNEAQLEKSRLLSDRFSAERPKGSFSTLEIQRTEQGDSAMYLCASSATYGGDYGYTFGSGTRLTVV.

Turning to this clonotype: A read error is possible here, since a much larger clone lies one base away. This rearrangement joins TRBV25-1 to TRBJ1-1, with a weak D call TRBD1 (6 bases). CDR1 and CDR2 (germline): MGHDK, SYGVNS. The CDR3 has 14 amino acids. The CDR3 reads CASSGGQSNTVAFF. The CDR3 DNA sequence: TGTGCCAGCAGTGGTGGACAGTCGAACACTGTAGCTTTCTTT.

The rearrangement uses TRBV7-2 and TRBJ2-7; 7 bases are shared with TRBD1. This CDR3 comprises 14 residues. V gave up 6 bases and J gave up 4 bases; unmatched junction bases: 9. Germline CDR1 is SGHTA and CDR2 is FQGNSA. CDR3 sequence (DNA): TGTGCCAGCAGGATTTCGACAGGGCCGTACGAGCAGTACTTC. It yields the protein CASRISTGPYEQYF.

This clonotype was observed a handful of times. J is TRBJ2-6 and V is TRBV6-6; no clear D. CDR3 size: 16 residues. V was clipped by 6 bases and J by 3 bases, with 15 bases between them. Germline V gene data show CDR1 as MNHNY and CDR2 as SVGAGI (reference sequence). The CDR3 DNA follows: TGTGCCAGCAGCCTACTCATGGGTGGTGGGGCCAACGTCCTGACTTTC. It encodes CASSLLMGGGANVLTF.

J is TRBJ2-6 and V is TRBV18; the match to TRBD1 covers 7 bases. The germline V gene encodes CDR1 KGHSH and CDR2 LQKENI. Trimming at V came to 4 bases and at J to 3 bases, leaving 3 bases not matched to a gene. The CDR3 sequence is 15 residues long. The CDR3 coding sequence is TGTGCCAGCTCACAGACAGGGATTGGGGCCAACGTCCTGACTTTC. Encoded protein: CASSQTGIGANVLTF. Supplemented by reference TRBV18 and TRBJ2-6, the full variable domain reads NAGVMQNPRHLVRRRGQEARLRCSPMKGHSHVYWYRQLPEEGLKFMVYLQKENIIDESGMPKERFSAEFPKEGPSILRIQQVVRGDSAAYFCASSQTGIGANVLTFGAGSRLTVL.

The chain is built from TRBV29-1 and TRBJ1-3; TRBD1 agrees at 8 bases. The trim removed 3 bases at V and 2 bases at J, leaving 3 bases unmatched. The germline V gene has CDR1 SQVTM and CDR2 ANQGSEA. The CDR3 runs 14 residues. The CDR3 DNA reads as TGCAGCGTTGATAAGACAGGGGCTGGAAACACCATATATTTT. It yields the protein CSVDKTGAGNTIYF.

As concerns this clonotype: At one of its ends the junction is not consistent with the germline gene, which may arise from a read error. This chain links TRBV24-1 with TRBJ1-1, with TRBD1 matching 8 bases. This CDR3 has 15 amino acids. The germline V gene encodes CDR1 KGHDR and CDR2 SFDVKD. The CDR3 loop is CVTSDSTGENTEAFF. The CDR3, as DNA: TGTGTCACCAGTGATTCGACAGGGGAGAACACTGAAGCTTTCTTT.